Sequencing of this TCR beta chain was carried out in a study of shared clonotypes between healthy human individuals. Study findings and constraints: Naive CD4 clonotypes overlapped across several donors at roughly 5.1%.

Concerning this clone: Its antigen remains unknown. The same CDR3 is also encoded by other DNA sequences in this sample.

Germline V CDR1 and CDR2: SGDLS, YYNGEE. Trimming left V 3 bases short and J 1 base short, with 7 bases between. The CDR3 sequence is 13 residues long. Genomic DNA (from each subset) was split evenly across several immunoSEQ plates. TCRdb's table, derived via immunoSEQ multiplex PCR, lists solely in-frame clones and lacks some. Among around 1.9 million clones listed, over 85% were seen once. CD45RO negativity and positive selection for CCR7 defined naive CD8 cells, a population that excluded terminally differentiated effector memory CD45RA+ cells. Free of recent acute infections or vaccinations, the donors were healthy HIV-negative adults.

Sequenced: naive CD8+ T cells from PBMCs. The clonotype originates from a young man in good health. Some clones in this sample may be carry-over from other donors' samples. The V and J genes are TRBV9 and TRBJ1-1; D may be TRBD1 (6 bases). This CDR3 is CASSEGQNTEAFF. In DNA form, the CDR3 reads TGTGCCAGCAGCGAGGGACAGAACACTGAAGCTTTCTTT.